These T cell receptor beta chains were read from a single sample in a study of T cell responses to AZD1222 COVID-19 vaccine. Using immunoSEQ multiplex PCR, the repertoire was profiled, and TCRdb retains in-frame clones only, with some absent. Of 150,000 or so clones listed, roughly 87% are singletons. Sequenced material: peripheral blood, taken on day 0 of AZD1222 vaccination. Receptor source: an adult in good health. The CDR3 runs from the conserved cysteine through the conserved F or W. Expanded clones are given a class, and other clones once, few, many or no size at all.

size	V	CDR3
once	TRBV10-1	CASSAGGRIYSYEQYF
NA	TRBV7-8	CASSLAEGSYNEQFF
NA	TRBV7-2	CASSQGPFKNTEAFF
NA	TRBV27	CASSLDGPGGELFF
NA	TRBV11-3	CASSLELGHTQYF
NA	TRBV28	CASRLGQDYEQYF
NA	TRBV18	CASSLNSLGLTEAFF
NA	TRBV11-2	CASSSILGTGYEQYF
NA	TRBV29-1	CSVFPLKAGITDTQYF
NA	TRBV2	CASSPEGVYGYTF
NA	TRBV19	CASSRTVGQPQHF
NA	TRBV18	CASSPIGPGGSYNEQFF
NA	TRBV5-5	CASSLTGHLNTEAFF
NA	TRBV27	CASRSPYNEQFF
few	TRBV4-3	CASSLLAGGTYEQYF
NA	TRBV5-4	CASRAGMGSGNYEQYF
NA	TRBV28	CASRLRDRSNQPQHF
NA	TRBV7-9	CASSTTDRGAADTQYF
NA	TRBV7-3	CASSPGQPRDTPAFF
NA	TRBV5-1	CASSNSPNGFYGYTF
NA	TRBV5-1	CASSLPTSGRQETQYF
NA	TRBV5-1	CASSLGRTLATNEKLFF
NA	TRBV7-9	CASSLPARYNEQFF
NA	TRBV28	CASSFRDIILGTEAFF
NA	TRBV6-5	CASSYTLPGNTIYF
NA	TRBV7-2	CASSDRAHTEAFF
NA	TRBV18	CASSPAGGGRNTEAFF
NA	TRBV7-7	CASSLGLAKDNEQFF
NA	TRBV28	CASSLYSPDNSPLHF
NA	TRBV5-1	CASRGEAGEAYEQYF
NA	TRBV5-4	CASSPGTGIYNEQFF
NA	TRBV9	CASSVTGSFGDEQFF
NA	TRBV18	CASSTRVVEETQYF
NA	TRBV5-1	CASSSQELGGYGYTF
NA	TRBV10-1	CASSGFRDSTTDTQYF
NA	TRBV19	CASSWGTRSGNEQFF
NA	TRBV7-3	CASSLGLSNNEQFF
NA	TRBV5-4	CASSLGTGARYNEQFF
NA	TRBV15	CATSRDFPPGSPYEQYF
NA	TRBV5-8	CASSSIYKTGEQFF
NA	TRBV5-1	CASSLEPGGSEKLFF
NA	TRBV28	CASIQGTAMGGYTF
few	TRBV19	CASSPGDSAYEQYF